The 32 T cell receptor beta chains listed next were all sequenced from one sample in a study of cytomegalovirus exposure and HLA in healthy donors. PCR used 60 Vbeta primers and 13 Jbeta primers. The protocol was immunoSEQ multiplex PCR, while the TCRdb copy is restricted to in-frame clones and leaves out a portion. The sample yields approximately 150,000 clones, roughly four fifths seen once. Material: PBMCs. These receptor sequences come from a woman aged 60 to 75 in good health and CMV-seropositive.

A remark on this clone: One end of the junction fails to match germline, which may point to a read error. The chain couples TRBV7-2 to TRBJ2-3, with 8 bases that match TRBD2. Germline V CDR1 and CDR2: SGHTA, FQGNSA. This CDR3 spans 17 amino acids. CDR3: CASSLDGRFGGRTRIPF. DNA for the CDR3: TGTGCCAGCAGCTTAGATGGGCGATTCGGCGGGAGGACCAGGATCCCCTTT. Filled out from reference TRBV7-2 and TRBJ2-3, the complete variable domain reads GAGVSQSPSNKVTEKGKDVELRCDPISGHTALYWYRQSLGQGLEFLIYFQGNSAPDKSGLPSDRFSAERTGGSVSTLTIQRTQQEDSAVYLCASSLDGRFGGRTRIPFGPGTRLTVL.

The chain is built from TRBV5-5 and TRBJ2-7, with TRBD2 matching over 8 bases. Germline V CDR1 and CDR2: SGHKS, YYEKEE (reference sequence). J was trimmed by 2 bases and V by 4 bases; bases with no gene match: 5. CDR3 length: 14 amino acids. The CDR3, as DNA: TGTGCCAGCAGCCCCGGGGGGGGTACCTACGAGCAGTACTTC. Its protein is CASSPGGGTYEQYF.

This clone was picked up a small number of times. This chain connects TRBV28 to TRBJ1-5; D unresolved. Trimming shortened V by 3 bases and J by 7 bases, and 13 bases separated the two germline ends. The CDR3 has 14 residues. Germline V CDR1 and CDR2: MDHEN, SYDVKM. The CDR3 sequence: CASSFLGGKQPQHF. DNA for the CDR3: TGTGCCAGCAGTTTCTTGGGAGGGAAGCAGCCCCAGCATTTT.

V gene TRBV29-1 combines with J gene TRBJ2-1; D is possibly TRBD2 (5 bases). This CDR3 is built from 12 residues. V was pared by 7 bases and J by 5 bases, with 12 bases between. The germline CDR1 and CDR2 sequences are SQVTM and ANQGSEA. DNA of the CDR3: TGCAGCGCCCCGGACTGGAACAATGAGCAGTTCTTC. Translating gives CSAPDWNNEQFF.

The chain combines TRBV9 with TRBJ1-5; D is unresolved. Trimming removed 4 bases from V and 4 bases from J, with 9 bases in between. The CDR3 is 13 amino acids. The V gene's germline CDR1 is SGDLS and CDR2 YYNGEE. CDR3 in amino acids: CASSTGPNQPQHF. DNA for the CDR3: TGTGCCAGCAGCACGGGTCCGAATCAGCCCCAGCATTTT.

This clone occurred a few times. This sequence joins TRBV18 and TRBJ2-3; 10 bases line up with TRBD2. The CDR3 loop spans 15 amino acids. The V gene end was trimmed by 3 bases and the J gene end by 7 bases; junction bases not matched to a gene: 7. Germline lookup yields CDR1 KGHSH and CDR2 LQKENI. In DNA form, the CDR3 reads TGTGCCAGCTCACCCCCTAGCGGGAGTTCACATACGCAGTATTTT. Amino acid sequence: CASSPPSGSSHTQYF.

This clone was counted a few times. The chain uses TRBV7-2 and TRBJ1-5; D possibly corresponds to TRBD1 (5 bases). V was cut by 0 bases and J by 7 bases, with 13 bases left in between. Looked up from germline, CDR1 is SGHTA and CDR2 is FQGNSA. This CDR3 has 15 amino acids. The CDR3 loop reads CASSLAGRVGQPQHF. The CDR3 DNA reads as TGTGCCAGCAGCTTAGCAGGCAGGGTTGGACAGCCCCAGCATTTT.

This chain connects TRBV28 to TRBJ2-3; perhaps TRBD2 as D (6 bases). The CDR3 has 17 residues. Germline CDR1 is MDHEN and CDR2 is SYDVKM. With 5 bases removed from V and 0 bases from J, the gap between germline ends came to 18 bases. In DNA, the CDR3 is TGTGCCAGCAGTACCCCGCGGGACCGAGGGAGCACAGATACGCAGTATTTT. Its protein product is CASSTPRDRGSTDTQYF.

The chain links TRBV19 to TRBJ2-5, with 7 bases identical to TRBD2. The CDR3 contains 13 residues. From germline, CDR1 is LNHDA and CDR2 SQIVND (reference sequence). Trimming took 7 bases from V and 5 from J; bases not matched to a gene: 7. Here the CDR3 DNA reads TGTGCCAGTAAAGAGCGGGGAGGCGAGACCCAGTACTTC. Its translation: CASKERGGETQYF.

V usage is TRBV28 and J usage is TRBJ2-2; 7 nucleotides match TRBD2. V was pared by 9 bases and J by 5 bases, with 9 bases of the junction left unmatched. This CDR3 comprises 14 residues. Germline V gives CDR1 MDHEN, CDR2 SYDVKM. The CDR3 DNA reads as TGTGCCAGTGGATTGGCGGGAGAGACCGGGGAGCTGTTTTTT. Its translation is CASGLAGETGELFF.

CDR3 protein: CASGGQGLGYTF. The DNA for the CDR3 is TGTGCCAGCGGGGGACAGGGGCTTGGCTACACCTTC. This chain joins TRBV28 and TRBJ1-2, with 10 nucleotides matching TRBD1. There are 12 residues in the CDR3. The trim removed 8 bases at V and 7 bases at J, leaving 4 bases unmatched. The germline V gene encodes CDR1 MDHEN and CDR2 SYDVKM.

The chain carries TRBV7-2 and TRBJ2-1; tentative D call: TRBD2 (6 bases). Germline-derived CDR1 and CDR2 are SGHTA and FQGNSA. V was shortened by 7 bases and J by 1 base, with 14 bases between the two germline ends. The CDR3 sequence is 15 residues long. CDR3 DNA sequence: TGTGCCAGCAAAGGAACGGGGACTTCCTACAATGAGCAGTTCTTC. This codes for CASKGTGTSYNEQFF.

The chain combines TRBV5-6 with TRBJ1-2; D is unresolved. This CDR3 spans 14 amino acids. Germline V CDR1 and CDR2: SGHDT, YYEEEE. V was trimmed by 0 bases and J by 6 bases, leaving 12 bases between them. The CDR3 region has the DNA TGTGCCAGCAGCTTGGCTGCACAGATTAATGGCTACACCTTC. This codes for CASSLAAQINGYTF.

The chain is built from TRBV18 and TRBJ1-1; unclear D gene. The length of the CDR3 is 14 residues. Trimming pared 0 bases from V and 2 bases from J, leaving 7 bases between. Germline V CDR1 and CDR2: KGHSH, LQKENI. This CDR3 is CASSPPRSNTEAFF. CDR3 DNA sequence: TGTGCCAGCTCACCACCGAGATCCAACACTGAAGCTTTCTTT.

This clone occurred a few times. The CDR3 spells CASGFGQGNQPQHF. The CDR3 region has the DNA TGTGCCAGCGGATTCGGACAGGGCAATCAGCCCCAGCATTTT. The chain uses TRBV4-2 and TRBJ1-5; 7 bases are shared with TRBD1. Germline CDR1 LGHNA, CDR2 YNFKEQ. V shed 8 bases and J 2 bases; nucleotides not matched to a gene: 6. This CDR3 is 14 amino acids long.

The CDR3 DNA sequence: TGTGCCAGCAGCCAGGCCGGGACTAGTTACGAGCAGTACTTC. It specifies CASSQAGTSYEQYF. The chain links TRBV14 to TRBJ2-7; 8 bases fit TRBD2. The CDR3 sequence is 14 residues long. J gave up 4 bases and V 3 bases, and 5 bases lay outside the gene matches. The V gene's germline CDR1 is SGHDN and CDR2 FVKESK.

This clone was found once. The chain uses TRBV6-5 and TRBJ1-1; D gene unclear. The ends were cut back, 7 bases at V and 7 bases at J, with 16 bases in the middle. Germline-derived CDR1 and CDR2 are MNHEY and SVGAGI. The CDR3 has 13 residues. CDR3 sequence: CASMESGRIEAFF. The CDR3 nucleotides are TGTGCCAGCATGGAATCGGGGAGGATTGAAGCTTTCTTT.

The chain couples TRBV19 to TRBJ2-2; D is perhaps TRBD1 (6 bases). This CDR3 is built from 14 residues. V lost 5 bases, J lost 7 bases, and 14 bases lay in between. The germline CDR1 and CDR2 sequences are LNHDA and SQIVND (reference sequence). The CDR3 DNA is TGTGCCAGTAGTCCCCACAGGGTTAACGGGGAGCTGTTTTTT. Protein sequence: CASSPHRVNGELFF.

The CDR3 protein is CASRPQGSKNIQYF. CDR3 nucleotide sequence: TGTGCCAGCAGACCTCAGGGGTCCAAAAACATTCAGTACTTC. The J gene is TRBJ2-4, the V gene TRBV5-4, with TRBD1 as a possible D gene (6 bases). The V and J ends lost 5 bases and 2 bases respectively, with 11 bases between them. This CDR3 comprises 14 residues. The germline V gene has CDR1 SGHNT and CDR2 YYREEE (reference sequence). Supplemented by reference TRBV5-4 and TRBJ2-4, the full variable domain reads ETGVTQSPTHLIKTRGQQVTLRCSSQSGHNTVSWYQQALGQGPQFIFQYYREEENGRGNFPPRFSGLQFPNYSSELNVNALELDDSALYLCASRPQGSKNIQYFGAGTRLSVL.

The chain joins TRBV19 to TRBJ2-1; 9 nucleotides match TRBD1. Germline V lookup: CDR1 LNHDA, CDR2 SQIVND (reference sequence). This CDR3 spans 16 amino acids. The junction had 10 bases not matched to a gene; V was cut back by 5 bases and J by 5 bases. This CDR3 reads CASSLLQGAHNNEQFF. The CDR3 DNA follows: TGTGCCAGTAGTTTACTACAGGGGGCCCACAACAATGAGCAGTTCTTC. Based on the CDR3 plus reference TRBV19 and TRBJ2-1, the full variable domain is DGGITQSPKYLFRKEGQNVTLSCEQNLNHDAMYWYRQDPGQGLRLIYYSQIVNDFQKGDIAEGYSVSREKKESFPLTVTSAQKNPTAFYLCASSLLQGAHNNEQFFGPGTRLTVL.

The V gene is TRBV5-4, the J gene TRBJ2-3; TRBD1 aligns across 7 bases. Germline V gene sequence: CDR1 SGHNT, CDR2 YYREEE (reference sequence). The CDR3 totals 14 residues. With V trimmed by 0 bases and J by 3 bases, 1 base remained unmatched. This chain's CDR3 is CASSLVQGTDTQYF. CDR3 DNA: TGTGCCAGCAGCTTGGTACAGGGGACAGATACGCAGTATTTT.

The CDR3 DNA is TGTGCCTGGAGTCCAGGGGCAGGGGGCTATTCACCCCTCCACTTT. It codes for CAWSPGAGGYSPLHF. The chain has TRBV30 and TRBJ1-6; TRBD1 matches 8 bases. Losses at the gene ends were 2 bases for V and 8 bases for J; bases not matched to a gene: 8. CDR3 length: 15 amino acids. CDR1 and CDR2 from the germline V gene are GTSNPN and SVGIG (reference sequence).

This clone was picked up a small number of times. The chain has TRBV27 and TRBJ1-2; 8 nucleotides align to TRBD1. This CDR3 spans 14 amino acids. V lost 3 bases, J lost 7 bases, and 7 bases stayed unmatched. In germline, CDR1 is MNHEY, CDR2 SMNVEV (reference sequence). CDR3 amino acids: CASSFRGLSSGYTF. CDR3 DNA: TGTGCCAGCAGTTTCAGGGGGCTAAGTAGTGGCTACACCTTC.

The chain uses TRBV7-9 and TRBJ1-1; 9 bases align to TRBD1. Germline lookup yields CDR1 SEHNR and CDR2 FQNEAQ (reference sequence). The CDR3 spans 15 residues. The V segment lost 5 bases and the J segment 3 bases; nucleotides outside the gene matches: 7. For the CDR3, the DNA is TGTGCCAGCAGCCCTTCGACAGGGGGAGACACTGAAGCTTTCTTT. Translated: CASSPSTGGDTEAFF.

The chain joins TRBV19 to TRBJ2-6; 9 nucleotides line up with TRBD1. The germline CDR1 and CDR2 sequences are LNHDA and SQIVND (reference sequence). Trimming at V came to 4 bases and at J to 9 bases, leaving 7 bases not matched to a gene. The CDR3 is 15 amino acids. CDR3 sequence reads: CASSTTGGVDNVLTF. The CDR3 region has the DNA TGTGCCAGTAGTACGACAGGGGGGGTGGACAACGTCCTGACTTTC.

The chain's CDR3 is CAISESPSGSSRNEQFF. The DNA of the CDR3 is TGTGCCATCAGTGAGTCGCCTAGCGGGAGTTCCCGAAATGAGCAGTTCTTC. The chain combines TRBV10-3 with TRBJ2-1; 10 bases are a match to TRBD2. With V trimmed by 0 bases and J by 7 bases, 9 bases remained unmatched. The CDR3 loop spans 17 amino acids. Per germline, CDR1 ENHRY and CDR2 SYGVKD.

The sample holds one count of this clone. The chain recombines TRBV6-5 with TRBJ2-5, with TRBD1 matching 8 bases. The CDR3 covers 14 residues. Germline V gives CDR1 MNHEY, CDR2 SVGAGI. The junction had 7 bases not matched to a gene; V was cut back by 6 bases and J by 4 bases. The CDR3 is CASSARQGRETQYF. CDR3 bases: TGTGCCAGCAGCGCGCGACAGGGGAGAGAGACCCAGTACTTC.

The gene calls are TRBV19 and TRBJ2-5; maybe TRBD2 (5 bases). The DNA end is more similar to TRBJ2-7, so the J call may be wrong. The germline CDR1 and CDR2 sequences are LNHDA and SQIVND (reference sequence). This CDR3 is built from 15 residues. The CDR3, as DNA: TGTGCCAGTAGTGTCCAGATCGGCTCGGGGTACGAGCAGTACTTC. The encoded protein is CASSVQIGSGYEQYF.

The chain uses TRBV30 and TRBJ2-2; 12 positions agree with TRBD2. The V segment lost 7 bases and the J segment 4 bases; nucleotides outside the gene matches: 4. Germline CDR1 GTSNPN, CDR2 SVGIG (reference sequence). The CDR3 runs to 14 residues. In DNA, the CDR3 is TGTGCCTCTCGGGGACTAGCGGGCACCGGGGAGCTGTTTTTT. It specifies CASRGLAGTGELFF.

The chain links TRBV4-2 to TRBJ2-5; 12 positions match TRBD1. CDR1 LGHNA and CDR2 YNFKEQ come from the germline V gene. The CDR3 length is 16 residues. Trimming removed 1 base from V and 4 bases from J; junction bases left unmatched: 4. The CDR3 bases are TGTGCCAGCAGCCAAGTAGGGACAGGGGGCACAGAGACCCAGTACTTC. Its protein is CASSQVGTGGTETQYF.

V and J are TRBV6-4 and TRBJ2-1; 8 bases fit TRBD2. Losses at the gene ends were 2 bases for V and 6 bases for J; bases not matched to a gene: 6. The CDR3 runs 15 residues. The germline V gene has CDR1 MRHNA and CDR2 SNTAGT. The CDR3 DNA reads TGTGCCAGCAGTGACAGGCTAGCGGGCCGCAATGAGCAGTTCTTC. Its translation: CASSDRLAGRNEQFF.

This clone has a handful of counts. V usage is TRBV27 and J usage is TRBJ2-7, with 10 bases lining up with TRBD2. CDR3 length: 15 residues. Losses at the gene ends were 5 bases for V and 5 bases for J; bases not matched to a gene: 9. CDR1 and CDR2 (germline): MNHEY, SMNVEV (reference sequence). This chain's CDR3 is CASSPGDTSGDEQYF. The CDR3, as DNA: TGTGCCAGCAGTCCAGGCGACACTAGCGGGGACGAGCAGTACTTC.